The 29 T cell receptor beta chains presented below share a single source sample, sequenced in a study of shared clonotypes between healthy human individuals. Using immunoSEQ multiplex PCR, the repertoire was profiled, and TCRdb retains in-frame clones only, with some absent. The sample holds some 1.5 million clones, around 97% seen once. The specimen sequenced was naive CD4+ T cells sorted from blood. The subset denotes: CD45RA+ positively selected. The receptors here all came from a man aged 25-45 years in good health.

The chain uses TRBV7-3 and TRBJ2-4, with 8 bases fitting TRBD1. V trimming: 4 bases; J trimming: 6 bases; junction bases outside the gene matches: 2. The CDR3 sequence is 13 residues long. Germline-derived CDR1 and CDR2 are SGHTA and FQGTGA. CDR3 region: CASSSTGGNIQYF. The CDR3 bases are TGTGCCAGCAGCTCTACAGGGGGAAACATTCAGTACTTC.

The CDR3, as DNA: TGTGCCAGCAGTTTATACTCGGGACAGCGGACTAATCAGCCCCAGCATTTT. It is translated as CASSLYSGQRTNQPQHF. The chain links TRBV28 to TRBJ1-5, with 7 bases lining up with TRBD1. Germline assignment: CDR1 MDHEN and CDR2 SYDVKM. The CDR3 is 17 amino acids. Trimming took 1 base from V and 4 from J; bases not matched to a gene: 10.

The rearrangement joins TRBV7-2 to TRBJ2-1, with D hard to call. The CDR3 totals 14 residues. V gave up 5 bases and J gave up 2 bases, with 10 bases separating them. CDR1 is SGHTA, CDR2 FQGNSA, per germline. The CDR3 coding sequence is TGTGCCAGCAGCCCCAGTCTAGCCTACAATGAGCAGTTCTTC. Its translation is CASSPSLAYNEQFF.

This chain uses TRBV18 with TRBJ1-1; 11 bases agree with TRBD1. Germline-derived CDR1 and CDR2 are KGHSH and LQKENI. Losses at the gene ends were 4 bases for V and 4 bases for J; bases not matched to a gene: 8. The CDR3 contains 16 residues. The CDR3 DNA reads TGTGCCAGCTCACTCGGGACAGGGGGTGGAGGCACTGAAGCTTTCTTT. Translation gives CASSLGTGGGGTEAFF.

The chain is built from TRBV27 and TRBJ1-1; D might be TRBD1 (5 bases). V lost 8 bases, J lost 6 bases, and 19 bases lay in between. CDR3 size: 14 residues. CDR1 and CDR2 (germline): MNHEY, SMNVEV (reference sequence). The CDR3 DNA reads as TGTGCCAGCGGGACCCTCGGGGGTGGGGCTGAAGCTTTCTTT. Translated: CASGTLGGGAEAFF.

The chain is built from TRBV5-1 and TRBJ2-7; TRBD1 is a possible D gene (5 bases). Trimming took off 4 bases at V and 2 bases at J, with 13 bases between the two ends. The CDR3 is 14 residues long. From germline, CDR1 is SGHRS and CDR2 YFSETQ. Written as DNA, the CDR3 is TGCGCCAGCAGCCGGACAAGAGGAACCTACGAGCAGTACTTC. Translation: CASSRTRGTYEQYF.

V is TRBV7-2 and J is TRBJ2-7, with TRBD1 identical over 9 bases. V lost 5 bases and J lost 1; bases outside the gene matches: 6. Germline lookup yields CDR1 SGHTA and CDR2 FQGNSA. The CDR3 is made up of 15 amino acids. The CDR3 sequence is CASSPRTGVSYEQYF. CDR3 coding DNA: TGTGCCAGCAGCCCACGGACAGGGGTGTCCTACGAGCAGTACTTC.

Written as DNA, the CDR3 is TGCGCCAGCAGCCAGGGCCCAACTAATGAAAAACTGTTTTTT. Its translation: CASSQGPTNEKLFF. This chain links TRBV5-1 with TRBJ1-4; D possibly corresponds to TRBD1 (5 bases). The CDR3 extends over 14 amino acids. V was pared by 4 bases and J by 0 bases, with 7 bases between. In germline, CDR1 is SGHRS, CDR2 YFSETQ.

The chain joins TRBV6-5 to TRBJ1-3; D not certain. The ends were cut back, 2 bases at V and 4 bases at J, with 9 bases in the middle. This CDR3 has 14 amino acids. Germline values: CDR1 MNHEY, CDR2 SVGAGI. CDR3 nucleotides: TGTGCCAGCAGTTACGGCGGGGTGGGAAACACCATATATTTT. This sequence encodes CASSYGGVGNTIYF.

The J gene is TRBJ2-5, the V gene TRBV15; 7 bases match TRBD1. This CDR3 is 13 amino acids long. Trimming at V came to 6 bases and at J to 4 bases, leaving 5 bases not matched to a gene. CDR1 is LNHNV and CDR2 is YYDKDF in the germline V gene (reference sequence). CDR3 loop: CATRVWDRETQYF. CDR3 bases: TGTGCCACCAGAGTATGGGACAGAGAGACCCAGTACTTC.

In DNA form, the CDR3 reads TGCGCCAAAACAGGGGGCTATGAAAAACTGTTTTTT. This codes for CAKTGGYEKLFF. The chain carries TRBV4-3 and TRBJ1-4, with 9 bases identical to TRBD1. Germline V CDR1 and CDR2: LGHNA, YSLEER. The CDR3 length is 12 residues. Germline trimming cut 10 bases from V and 6 bases from J; bases unmatched to any gene: 3.

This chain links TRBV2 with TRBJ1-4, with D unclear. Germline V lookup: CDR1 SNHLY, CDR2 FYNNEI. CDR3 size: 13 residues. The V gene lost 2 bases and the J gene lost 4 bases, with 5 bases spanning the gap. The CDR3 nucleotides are TGTGCCAGCAGTGAAATACTTAATGAAAAACTGTTTTTT. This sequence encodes CASSEILNEKLFF.

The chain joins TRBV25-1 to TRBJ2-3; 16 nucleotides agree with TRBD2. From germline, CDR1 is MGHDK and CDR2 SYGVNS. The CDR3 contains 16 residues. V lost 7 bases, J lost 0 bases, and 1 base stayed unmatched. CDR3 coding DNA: TGTGCCAGCACGGGACTAGCGGGAGGGAGCACAGATACGCAGTATTTT. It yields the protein CASTGLAGGSTDTQYF.

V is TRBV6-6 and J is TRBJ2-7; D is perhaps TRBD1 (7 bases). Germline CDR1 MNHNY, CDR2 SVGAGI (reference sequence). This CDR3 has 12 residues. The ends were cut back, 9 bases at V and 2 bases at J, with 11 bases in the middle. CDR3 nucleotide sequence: TGTGCCAGGGAGGGGGCACCCTACGAGCAGTACTTC. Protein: CAREGAPYEQYF.

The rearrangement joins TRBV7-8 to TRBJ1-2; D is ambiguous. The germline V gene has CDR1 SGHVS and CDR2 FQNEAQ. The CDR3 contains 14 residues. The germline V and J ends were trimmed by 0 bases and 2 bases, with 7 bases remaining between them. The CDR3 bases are TGTGCCAGCAGCTTAGCGTTGGACAACTATGGCTACACCTTC. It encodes CASSLALDNYGYTF.

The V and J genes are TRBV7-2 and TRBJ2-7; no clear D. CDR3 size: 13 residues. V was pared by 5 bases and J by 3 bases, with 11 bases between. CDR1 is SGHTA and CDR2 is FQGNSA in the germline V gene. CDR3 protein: CASSLSPFYEQYF. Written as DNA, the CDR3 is TGTGCCAGCAGCCTTAGTCCATTCTACGAGCAGTACTTC.

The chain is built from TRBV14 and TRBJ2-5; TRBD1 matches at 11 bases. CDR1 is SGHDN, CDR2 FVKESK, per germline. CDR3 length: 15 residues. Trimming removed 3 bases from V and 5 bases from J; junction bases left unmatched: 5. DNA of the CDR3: TGTGCCAGCAGCCATAGGACAGGGGGCTGGGAGACCCAGTACTTC. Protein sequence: CASSHRTGGWETQYF.

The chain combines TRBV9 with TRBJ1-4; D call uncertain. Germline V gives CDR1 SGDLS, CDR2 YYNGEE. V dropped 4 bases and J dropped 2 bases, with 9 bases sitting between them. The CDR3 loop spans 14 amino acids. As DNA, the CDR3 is TGTGCCAGCAGCTTACTAGGGACTAATGAAAAACTGTTTTTT. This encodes CASSLLGTNEKLFF.

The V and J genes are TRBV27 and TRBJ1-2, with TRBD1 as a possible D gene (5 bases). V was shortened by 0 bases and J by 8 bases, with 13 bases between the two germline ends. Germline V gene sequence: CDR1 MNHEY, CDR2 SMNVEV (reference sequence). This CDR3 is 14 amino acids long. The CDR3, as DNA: TGTGCCAGCAGTTTATCCCGACAGCTGGGAGGCTACACCTTC. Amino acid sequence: CASSLSRQLGGYTF.

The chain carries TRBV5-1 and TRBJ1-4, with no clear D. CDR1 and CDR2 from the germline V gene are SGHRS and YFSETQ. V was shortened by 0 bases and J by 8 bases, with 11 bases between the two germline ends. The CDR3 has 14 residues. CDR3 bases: TGCGCCAGCAGCTTGGGGAGTTTGGGGGAAAAACTGTTTTTT. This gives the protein CASSLGSLGEKLFF.

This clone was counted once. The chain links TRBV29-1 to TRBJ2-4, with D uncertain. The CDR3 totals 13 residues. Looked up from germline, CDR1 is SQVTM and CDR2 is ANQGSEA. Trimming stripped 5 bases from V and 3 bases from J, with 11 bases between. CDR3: CSVSFQLKNIQYF. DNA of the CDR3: TGCAGCGTTTCTTTCCAGCTCAAAAACATTCAGTACTTC.

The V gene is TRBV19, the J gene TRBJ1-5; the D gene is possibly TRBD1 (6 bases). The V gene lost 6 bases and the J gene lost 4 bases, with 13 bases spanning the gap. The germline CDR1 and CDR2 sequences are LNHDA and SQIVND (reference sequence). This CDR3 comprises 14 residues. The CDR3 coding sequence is TGTGCCAGTAGCACGGACAGACCAAATCAGCCCCAGCATTTT. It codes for CASSTDRPNQPQHF.

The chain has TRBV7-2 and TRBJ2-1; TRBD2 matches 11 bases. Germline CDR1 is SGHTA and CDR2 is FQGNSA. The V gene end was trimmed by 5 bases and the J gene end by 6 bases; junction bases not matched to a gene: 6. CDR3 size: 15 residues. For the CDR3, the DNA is TGTGCCAGCAGCCCTCTAGCGGGAGGACCCAATGAGCAGTTCTTC. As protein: CASSPLAGGPNEQFF.

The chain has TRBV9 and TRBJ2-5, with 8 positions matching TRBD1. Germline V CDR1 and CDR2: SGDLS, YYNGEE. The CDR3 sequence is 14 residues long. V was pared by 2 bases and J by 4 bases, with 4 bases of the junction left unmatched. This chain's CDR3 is CASSVSQGAETQYF. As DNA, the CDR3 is TGTGCCAGCAGCGTTTCCCAGGGGGCAGAGACCCAGTACTTC.

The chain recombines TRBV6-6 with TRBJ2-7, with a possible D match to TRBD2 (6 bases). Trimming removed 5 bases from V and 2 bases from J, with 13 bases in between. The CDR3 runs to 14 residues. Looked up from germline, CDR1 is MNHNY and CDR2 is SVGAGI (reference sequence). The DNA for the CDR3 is TGTGCCAGCAGTCAGCAGCGGGTCGCCTACGAGCAGTACTTC. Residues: CASSQQRVAYEQYF.

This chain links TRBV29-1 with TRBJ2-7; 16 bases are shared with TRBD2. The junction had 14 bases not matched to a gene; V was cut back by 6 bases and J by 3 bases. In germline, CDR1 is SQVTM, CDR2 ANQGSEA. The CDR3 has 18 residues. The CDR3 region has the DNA TGCAGCGTCCGCCCCGGGACTAGCGGGAGGGAGCCCCACTACGAGCAGTACTTC. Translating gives CSVRPGTSGREPHYEQYF.

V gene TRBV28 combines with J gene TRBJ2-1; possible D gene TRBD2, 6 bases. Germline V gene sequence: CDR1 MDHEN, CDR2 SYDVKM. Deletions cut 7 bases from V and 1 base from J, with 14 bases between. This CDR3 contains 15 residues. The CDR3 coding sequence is TGTGCCAGCACCTGGGGGGATAGATCCTACAATGAGCAGTTCTTC. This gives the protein CASTWGDRSYNEQFF. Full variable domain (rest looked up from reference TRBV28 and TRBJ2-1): DVKVTQSSRYLVKRTGEKVFLECVQDMDHENMFWYRQDPGLGLRLIYFSYDVKMKEKGDIPEGYSVSREKKERFSLILESASTNQTSMYLCASTWGDRSYNEQFFGPGTRLTVL.

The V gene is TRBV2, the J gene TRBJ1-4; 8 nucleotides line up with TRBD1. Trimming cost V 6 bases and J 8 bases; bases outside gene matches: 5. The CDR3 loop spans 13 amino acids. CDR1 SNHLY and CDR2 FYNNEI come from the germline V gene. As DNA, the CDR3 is TGTGCCAGCAGGGTCAGGGGGCTCGAAAAACTGTTTTTT. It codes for CASRVRGLEKLFF. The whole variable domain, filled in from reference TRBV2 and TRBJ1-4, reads EPEVTQTPSHQVTQMGQEVILRCVPISNHLYFYWYRQILGQKVEFLVSFYNNEISEKSEIFDDQFSVERPDGSNFTLKIRSTKLEDSAMYFCASRVRGLEKLFFGSGTQLSVL.

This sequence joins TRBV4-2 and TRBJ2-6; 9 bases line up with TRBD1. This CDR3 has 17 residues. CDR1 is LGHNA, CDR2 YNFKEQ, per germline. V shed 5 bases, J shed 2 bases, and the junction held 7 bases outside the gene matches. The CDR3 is CASSGGQGEAGANVLTF. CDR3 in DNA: TGTGCCAGCAGCGGGGGACAGGGCGAGGCTGGGGCCAACGTCCTGACTTTC.